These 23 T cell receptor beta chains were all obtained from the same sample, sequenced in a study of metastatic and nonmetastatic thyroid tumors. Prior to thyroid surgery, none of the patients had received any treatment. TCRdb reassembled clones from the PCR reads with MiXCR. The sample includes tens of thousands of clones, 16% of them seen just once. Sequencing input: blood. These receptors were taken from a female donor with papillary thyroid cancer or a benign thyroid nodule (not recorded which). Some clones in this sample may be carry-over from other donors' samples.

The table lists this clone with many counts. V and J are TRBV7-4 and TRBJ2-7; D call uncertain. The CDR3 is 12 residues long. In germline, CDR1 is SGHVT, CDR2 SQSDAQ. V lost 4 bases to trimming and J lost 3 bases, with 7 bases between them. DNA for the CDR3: TGTGCCAGCAGCTACTCCCGCTACGAGCAGTACTTC. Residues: CASSYSRYEQYF.

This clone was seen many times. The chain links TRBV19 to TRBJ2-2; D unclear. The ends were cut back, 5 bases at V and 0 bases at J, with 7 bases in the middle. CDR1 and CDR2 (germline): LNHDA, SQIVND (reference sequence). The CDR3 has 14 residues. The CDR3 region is CASSPFSNTGELFF. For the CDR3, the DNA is TGTGCCAGTAGTCCTTTCTCGAACACCGGGGAGCTGTTTTTT.

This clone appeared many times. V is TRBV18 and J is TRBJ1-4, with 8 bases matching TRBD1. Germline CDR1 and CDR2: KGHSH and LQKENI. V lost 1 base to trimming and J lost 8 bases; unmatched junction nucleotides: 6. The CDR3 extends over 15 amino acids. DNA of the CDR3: TGTGCCAGCTCACCACAATCAGGGGGCCGGGAAAAACTGTTTTTT. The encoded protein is CASSPQSGGREKLFF.

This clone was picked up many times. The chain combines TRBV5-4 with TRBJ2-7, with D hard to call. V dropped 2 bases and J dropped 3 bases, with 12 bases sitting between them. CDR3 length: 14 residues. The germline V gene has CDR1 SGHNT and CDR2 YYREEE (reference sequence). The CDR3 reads CASSFERSSYEQYF. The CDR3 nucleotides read TGTGCCAGCAGCTTCGAGCGCAGTAGCTACGAGCAGTACTTC.

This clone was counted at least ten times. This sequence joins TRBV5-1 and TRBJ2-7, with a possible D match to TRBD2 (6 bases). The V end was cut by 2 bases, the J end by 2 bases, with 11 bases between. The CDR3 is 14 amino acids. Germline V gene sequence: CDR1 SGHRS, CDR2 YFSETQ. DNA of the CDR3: TGCGCCAGCAGCTTAGGCGGGGCCCCCTACGAGCAGTACTTC. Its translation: CASSLGGAPYEQYF.

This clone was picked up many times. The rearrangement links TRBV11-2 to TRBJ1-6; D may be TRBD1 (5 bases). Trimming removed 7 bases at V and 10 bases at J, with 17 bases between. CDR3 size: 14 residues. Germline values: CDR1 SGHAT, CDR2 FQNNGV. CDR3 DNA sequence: TGTGCCAGCACCCTTGCCTGGGGGGAATCACCCCTCCACTTT. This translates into CASTLAWGESPLHF.

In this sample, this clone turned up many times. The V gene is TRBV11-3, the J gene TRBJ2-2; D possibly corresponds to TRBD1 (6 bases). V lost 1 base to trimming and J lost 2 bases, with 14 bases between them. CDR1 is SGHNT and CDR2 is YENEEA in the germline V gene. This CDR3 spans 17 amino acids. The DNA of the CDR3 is TGTGCCAGCAGCTTAGGCCCGGGACAAGGAAACACCGGGGAGCTGTTTTTT. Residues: CASSLGPGQGNTGELFF.

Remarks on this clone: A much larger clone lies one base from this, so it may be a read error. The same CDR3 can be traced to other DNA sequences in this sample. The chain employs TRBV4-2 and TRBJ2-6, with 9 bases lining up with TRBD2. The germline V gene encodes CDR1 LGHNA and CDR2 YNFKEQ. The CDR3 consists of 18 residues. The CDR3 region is CASSQYVTSGSGANVLTF. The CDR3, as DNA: TGTGCCAGCAGCCAGTATGTGACTAGCGGCTCTGGGGCCAATGTCCTGACTTTC.

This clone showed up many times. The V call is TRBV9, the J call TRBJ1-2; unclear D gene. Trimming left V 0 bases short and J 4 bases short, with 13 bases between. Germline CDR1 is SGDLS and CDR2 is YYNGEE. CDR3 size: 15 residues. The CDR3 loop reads CASSVDDAAGYGYTF. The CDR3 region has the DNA TGTGCCAGCAGCGTAGACGACGCGGCCGGCTATGGCTACACCTTC.

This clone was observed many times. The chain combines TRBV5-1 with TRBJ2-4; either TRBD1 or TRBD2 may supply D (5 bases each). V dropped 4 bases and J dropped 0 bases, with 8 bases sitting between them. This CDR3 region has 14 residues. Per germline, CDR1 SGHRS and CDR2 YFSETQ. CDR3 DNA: TGCGCCAGCAGCCGGGACCTAGCCAAAAACATTCAGTACTTC. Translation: CASSRDLAKNIQYF.

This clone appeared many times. CDR3 DNA sequence: TGTGCCAGCAGTATGATATCCACCGGGGAGCTGTTTTTT. Translating it yields CASSMISTGELFF. The J gene is TRBJ2-2, the V gene TRBV6-4; no clear D. The CDR3 covers 13 residues. Trimming pared 5 bases from V and 4 bases from J, leaving 8 bases between. CDR1 and CDR2 (germline): MRHNA, SNTAGT.

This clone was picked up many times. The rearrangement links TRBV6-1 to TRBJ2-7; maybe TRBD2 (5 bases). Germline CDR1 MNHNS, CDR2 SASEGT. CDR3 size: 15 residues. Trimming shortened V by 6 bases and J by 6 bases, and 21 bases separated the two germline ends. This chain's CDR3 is CASSPSEEGPPEQYF. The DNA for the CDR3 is TGTGCCAGCAGCCCATCGGAAGAGGGCCCCCCCGAGCAGTACTTC.

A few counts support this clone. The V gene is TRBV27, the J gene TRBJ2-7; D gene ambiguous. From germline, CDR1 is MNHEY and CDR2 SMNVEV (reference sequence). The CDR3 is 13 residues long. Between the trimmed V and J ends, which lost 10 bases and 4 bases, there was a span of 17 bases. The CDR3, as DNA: TGTGCCACCAGCAGTGGTGGGCGGTACGAGCAGTACTTC. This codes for CATSSGGRYEQYF.

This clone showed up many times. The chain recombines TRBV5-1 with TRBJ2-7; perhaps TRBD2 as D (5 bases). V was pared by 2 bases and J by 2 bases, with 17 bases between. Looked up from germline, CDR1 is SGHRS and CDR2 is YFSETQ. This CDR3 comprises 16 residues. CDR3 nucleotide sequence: TGCGCCAGCAGCTTCCCGGATCGGGGTAACCCCTACGAGCAGTACTTC. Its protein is CASSFPDRGNPYEQYF. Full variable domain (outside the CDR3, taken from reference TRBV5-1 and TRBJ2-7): KAGVTQTPRYLIKTRGQQVTLSCSPISGHRSVSWYQQTPGQGLQFLFEYFSETQRNKGNFPGRFSGRQFSNSRSEMNVSTLELGDSALYLCASSFPDRGNPYEQYFGPGTRLTVT.

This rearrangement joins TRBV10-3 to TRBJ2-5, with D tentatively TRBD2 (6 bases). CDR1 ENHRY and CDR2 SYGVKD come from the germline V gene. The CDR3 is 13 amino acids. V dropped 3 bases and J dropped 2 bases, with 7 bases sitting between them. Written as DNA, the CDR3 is TGTGCCATCAGTGACAGCGGGCAAGAGACCCAGTACTTC. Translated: CAISDSGQETQYF.

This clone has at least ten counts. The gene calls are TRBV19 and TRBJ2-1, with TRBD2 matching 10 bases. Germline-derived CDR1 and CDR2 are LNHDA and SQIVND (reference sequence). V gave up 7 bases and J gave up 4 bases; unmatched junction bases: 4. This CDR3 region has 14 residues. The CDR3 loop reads CASTSGSWYNEQFF. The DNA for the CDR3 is TGTGCCAGTACTAGCGGGAGTTGGTACAATGAGCAGTTCTTC.

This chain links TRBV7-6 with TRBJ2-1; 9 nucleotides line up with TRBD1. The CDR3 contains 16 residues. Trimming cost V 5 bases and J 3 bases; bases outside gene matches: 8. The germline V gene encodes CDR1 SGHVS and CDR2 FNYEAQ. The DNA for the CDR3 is TGTGCCAGCAGCCCGACCCGGACAGGGGTCTACAATGAGCAGTTCTTC. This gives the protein CASSPTRTGVYNEQFF.

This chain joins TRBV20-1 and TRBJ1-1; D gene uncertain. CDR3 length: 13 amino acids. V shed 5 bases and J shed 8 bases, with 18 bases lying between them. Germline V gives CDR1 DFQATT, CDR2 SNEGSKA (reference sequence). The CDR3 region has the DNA TGCAGTGCTGCCCGTCTGGGGTCGGAAGAAGCTTTCTTT. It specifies CSAARLGSEEAFF.

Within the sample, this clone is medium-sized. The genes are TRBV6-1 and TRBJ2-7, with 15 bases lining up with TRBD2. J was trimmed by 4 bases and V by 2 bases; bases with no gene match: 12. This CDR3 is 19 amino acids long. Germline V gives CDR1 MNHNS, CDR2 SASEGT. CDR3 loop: CASSERGPGTSGRSYEQYF. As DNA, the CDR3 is TGTGCCAGCAGTGAAAGGGGACCTGGGACTAGCGGGAGGTCTTACGAGCAGTACTTC.

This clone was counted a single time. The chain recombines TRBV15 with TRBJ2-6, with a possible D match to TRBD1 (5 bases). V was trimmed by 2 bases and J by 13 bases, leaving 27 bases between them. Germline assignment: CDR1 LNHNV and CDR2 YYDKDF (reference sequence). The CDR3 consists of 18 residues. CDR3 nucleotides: TGTGCCACCAGCAGATCCCGGGCCCTAAGCTCTGGGGCCGAAGTCCTGACTTTC. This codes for CATSRSRALSSGAEVLTF.

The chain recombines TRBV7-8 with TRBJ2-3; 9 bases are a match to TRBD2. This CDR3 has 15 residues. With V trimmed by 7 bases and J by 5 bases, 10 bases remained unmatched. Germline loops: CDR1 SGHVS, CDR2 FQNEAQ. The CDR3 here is CASIPPGLALDTQYF. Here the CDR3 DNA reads TGTGCCAGCATCCCGCCGGGACTAGCCTTAGATACGCAGTATTTT.

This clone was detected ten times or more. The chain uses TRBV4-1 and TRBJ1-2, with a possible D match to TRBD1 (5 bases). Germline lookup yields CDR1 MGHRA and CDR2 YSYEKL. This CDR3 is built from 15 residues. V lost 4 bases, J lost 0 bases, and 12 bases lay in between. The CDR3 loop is CASSLLQASNYGYTF. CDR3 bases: TGCGCCAGCAGCCTCCTACAGGCTTCTAACTATGGCTACACCTTC.

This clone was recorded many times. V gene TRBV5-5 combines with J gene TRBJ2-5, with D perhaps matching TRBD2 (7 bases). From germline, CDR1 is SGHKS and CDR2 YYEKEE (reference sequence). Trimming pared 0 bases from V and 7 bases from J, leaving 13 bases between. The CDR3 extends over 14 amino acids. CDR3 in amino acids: CASSLGGGKATQYF. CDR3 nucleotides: TGTGCCAGCAGCTTGGGGGGGGGCAAAGCGACCCAGTACTTC. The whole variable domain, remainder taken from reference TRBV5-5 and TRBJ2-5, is DAGVTQSPTHLIKTRGQQVTLRCSPISGHKSVSWYQQVLGQGPQFIFQYYEKEERGRGNFPDRFSARQFPNYSSELNVNALLLGDSALYLCASSLGGGKATQYFGPGTRLLVL.